This is a list of T cell receptor beta chains from one sample in a study of control samples from healthy donors and cancer patients. Sequencing used immunoSEQ multiplex PCR; TCRdb keeps in-frame clones, though not all of them. Its table lists under 200,000 clones. Sequencing input: blood. The receptors derive from a young woman in good health. Each CDR3 is given with its conserved first and last residue. Each record gives: J gene, D gene, V gene, CDR3 DNA, CDR3 protein. D genes are given only for firm matches.

TRBJ1-1	.	TRBV28	TGTGCCAGCAGTCAAGAAGGCACTGAAGCTTTCTTT	CASSQEGTEAFF
TRBJ1-2	TRBD1	TRBV7-2	TGTGCCAGCAGCAAAGGGGGACAGGCCTCCTATGGCTACACCTTC	CASSKGGQASYGYTF
TRBJ1-4	TRBD1	TRBV6-5	TGTGCCAGCAGTTACGGTGACAGGGCTAATGAAAAACTGTTTTTT	CASSYGDRANEKLFF
TRBJ1-1	TRBD1	TRBV27	TGTGCCAGCAGTGAAGGACAGGGGAACACTGAAGCTTTCTTT	CASSEGQGNTEAFF
TRBJ2-2	.	TRBV28	TGTGCCAGCAGTCCCCAGGCCGGGGGACACACCGGGGAGCTGTTTTTT	CASSPQAGGHTGELFF
TRBJ1-6	TRBD1	TRBV6-5	TGTTTAACCGGGACAGTGCCTAGACGGGGTTCACCCCTCCACTTT	CLTGTVPRRGSPLHF
TRBJ1-6	.	TRBV21-1	TGTGCCAGCAGCAAGGGGGGCGCCGGGACAGGGAATTCACCCCTCCACTTT	CASSKGGAGTGNSPLHF
TRBJ2-7	TRBD2	TRBV28	TGTGCCAGCAGTTTTAGCGGGGAGCAGTACTTC	CASSFSGEQYF
TRBJ2-5	.	TRBV27	TGTGCCAGCAGTTTAGGTAGCGCGGGTCAAGAGACCCAGTACTTC	CASSLGSAGQETQYF
TRBJ2-5	.	TRBV7-2	TGTGCCAGCAGCTTAACAGCACTGGACCAAGAGACCCAGTACTTC	CASSLTALDQETQYF
TRBJ2-5	.	TRBV5-1	TGCGCCAGCCGAACAGGGTGGGGAGAGACCCAGTACTTC	CASRTGWGETQYF
TRBJ1-1	TRBD1	TRBV2	TGTGCCAGCACTGGGACAGGGGGTATGAACACTGAAGCTTTCTTT	CASTGTGGMNTEAFF
TRBJ1-4	TRBD1	TRBV6-6	TGTGCCAGCAGTCCGGGACAGGGGAGAAATGAAAAACTGTTTTTT	CASSPGQGRNEKLFF
TRBJ1-3	.	TRBV9	TGTGCCAGCAGCACCGATGGGGGAAACACCATATATTTT	CASSTDGGNTIYF
TRBJ1-5	.	TRBV28	TGTGCCAGCAGTTTACTCCTTTTCGGGGTCAGTCAGCCCCAGCATTTT	CASSLLLFGVSQPQHF
TRBJ1-5	.	TRBV27	TGTGCCAGCAGTAAAAAGTTAGATCAGCCCCAGCATTTT	CASSKKLDQPQHF
TRBJ2-7	.	TRBV28	TGTGCCAGCAGACCTCGGACCCGAACCTACGAGCAGTACTTC	CASRPRTRTYEQYF
TRBJ1-6	.	TRBV5-1	TGCGCCAGCAGCTTGGTGGACAGTTACTATTCACCCCTCCACTTT	CASSLVDSYYSPLHF
TRBJ2-3	TRBD1	TRBV5-1	TGCGCCAGCAAACAGGGGCTGGGAGATACGCAGTATTTT	CASKQGLGDTQYF
TRBJ1-1	.	TRBV6-4	TGTGCCAGCACCCCCTCCAATGTGAACACTGAAGCTTTCTTT	CASTPSNVNTEAFF
TRBJ2-2	.	TRBV7-2	TGTGCCAGCAGCCCTCTTGGCACCGGGGAGCTGTTTTTT	CASSPLGTGELFF
TRBJ1-1	.	TRBV29-1	TGCAGCGTATCGCAGGGGCCGAACACTGAAGCTTTCTTT	CSVSQGPNTEAFF
TRBJ2-3	.	TRBV9	TGTGCCAGCAGCCCTTGGGACTTACCAGATACGCAGTATTTT	CASSPWDLPDTQYF
TRBJ2-5	.	TRBV6-5	TGTGCCAGCACTCGCGCTATACAAGAGACCCAGTACTTC	CASTRAIQETQYF
TRBJ1-2	TRBD1	TRBV7-9	TGTGCCAGCAGCTCCATGACAGGGCTGCGGGACTATGGCTACACCTTC	CASSSMTGLRDYGYTF
TRBJ1-2	.	TRBV12-3/TRBV12-4	TGTGCCAGCAATGGCGGATTTAACTATGGCTACACCTTC	CASNGGFNYGYTF
TRBJ2-7	TRBD2	TRBV11-2	TGTGCCAGCAGCCCGGGACTAGCGGGGGTCCCGAGCTCCTACGAGCAGTACTTC	CASSPGLAGVPSSYEQYF
TRBJ1-2	.	TRBV7-2	TGTGCCAGCAGCTTAGCATCGGGAAATGGCTACACCTTC	CASSLASGNGYTF
TRBJ2-5	.	TRBV15	TGTGCCACCAGCAGGGTGGGACGGAGAGCGGAGACCCAGTACTTC	CATSRVGRRAETQYF
TRBJ1-1	.	TRBV13	TGTGCCAGCAGGGAAACAGCAACGGAAGCTTTCTTT	CASRETATEAFF
TRBJ2-4	TRBD1	TRBV6-5	TGTGCCAGCAGATTCGACAGGGTTAGCATTCAGTACTTC	CASRFDRVSIQYF
TRBJ1-3	.	TRBV30	TGTGCCTGGAACCACCGGGACCTCTCTGGAAACACCATATATTTT	CAWNHRDLSGNTIYF
TRBJ1-5	TRBD1	TRBV19	TGTGCCAGCGCCGACAGGGGGTATCAGCCCCAGCATTTT	CASADRGYQPQHF
TRBJ2-5	TRBD2	TRBV2	TGTGCCAGCGGACTAGCGGGGTTAGAGACCCAGTACTTC	CASGLAGLETQYF
TRBJ1-3	.	TRBV5-1	TGCGCCAGCAGCCCTTCGGGACGGGGAAACACCATATATTTT	CASSPSGRGNTIYF
TRBJ1-6	.	TRBV28	TGTGCCAGCAGTTTAACGGGTACGAATTCACCCCTCCACTTT	CASSLTGTNSPLHF
TRBJ2-1	TRBD2	TRBV7-9	TGTGCCACCATAGCGGGGGGGCTAAATGAGCAGTTCTTC	CATIAGGLNEQFF
TRBJ1-1	.	TRBV18	TGTGCCAGCTCACCGGGGATGAACACTGAAGCTTTCTTT	CASSPGMNTEAFF
TRBJ2-3	TRBD1	TRBV29-1	TGCAGCTCCAGACAGGGGACGACCACAGATACGCAGTATTTT	CSSRQGTTTDTQYF
TRBJ1-2	.	TRBV5-1	TGCGCCAGCAGCTTGGCGGTCCGGGAAACCCCTAACTATGGCTACACCTTC	CASSLAVRETPNYGYTF
TRBJ1-2	.	TRBV29-1	TGCAGCGTTGAAGATAGGACAGCAACCCTCGATGGCTACACCTTC	CSVEDRTATLDGYTF
TRBJ2-4	.	TRBV11-2	TGTGCCAGCAGCCTCTGGGAGACCAAAAACATTCAGTACTTC	CASSLWETKNIQYF
TRBJ1-3	.	TRBV12-3/TRBV12-4	TGTGCCAGCAAAGATGGCTCTGGAAACACCATATATTTT	CASKDGSGNTIYF
TRBJ2-1	TRBD1	TRBV19	TGTGCCAGTTGGACAGGGTCGGGGTCGGGGTACAATGAGCAGTTCTTC	CASWTGSGSGYNEQFF
TRBJ1-2	.	TRBV12-3/TRBV12-4	TGTGCCAGCAGATCATACGCTAAATATGGCTACACCTTC	CASRSYAKYGYTF
TRBJ2-4	TRBD1	TRBV5-1	TGCGCCAGCAGCCCAGGACAGGGGAACATTCAGTACTTC	CASSPGQGNIQYF
TRBJ1-3	.	TRBV5-1	TGCGCCAGCAGCTTGGAACGGTCTGGAAACACCATATATTTT	CASSLERSGNTIYF
TRBJ1-1	.	TRBV4-3	TGCGCCAGCAGCCAAGAGGTCCGGGCGGCTAACACTGAAGCTTTCTTT	CASSQEVRAANTEAFF
TRBJ1-1	.	TRBV28	TGTGCCAGCAGACTCCCCGGAGATGCGGATGAAGCTTTCTTT	CASRLPGDADEAFF
TRBJ1-2	TRBD1	TRBV7-9	TGTGCCAGCAGCCGCAATCCCGGGACAGGCTATGGCTACACCTTC	CASSRNPGTGYGYTF
TRBJ1-1	.	TRBV2	TGTGCCAGCAGTGAGTCGGGAACTGAAGCTTTCTTT	CASSESGTEAFF
TRBJ1-5	.	TRBV7-9	TGTGCCAGCAGCTTACGGGGTAGCAATCAGCCCCAGCATTTT	CASSLRGSNQPQHF
TRBJ1-2	.	TRBV5-1	TGCGCCAGCAGCTTGGCCATGACGGGGGACTATGGCTACACCTTC	CASSLAMTGDYGYTF
TRBJ2-1	.	TRBV7-8	TGTGCCAGCAGCAGCCAAAGCTCCTACAATGAGCAGTTCTTC	CASSSQSSYNEQFF
TRBJ1-2	.	TRBV5-4	TGTGCCAGCAGCTTGGCAGGTTTCCTCTATGGCTACACCTTC	CASSLAGFLYGYTF